The subject of this entry is one TCR beta chain. The antigen it binds to is not known. Within one base of it there is no much larger clone, and no base qualities were kept. The donors were healthy, HIV-negative adults with no recently reported acute infections or vaccinations. Every donor was a Caucasian adult residing in Nashville, Tennessee, USA. Magnetic negative selection was used to enrich CD4+ T cells, after which naive cells were positively selected on CD45RA and the negative fraction became the memory subset. Blood was obtained by leukapheresis, after which PBMCs were separated by Ficoll-Histopaque density gradient centrifugation and cryopreserved in liquid nitrogen vapor phase. Analytical flow cytometry was used to check the purity and quantity of each magnetically sorted T cell population. Genomic DNA was isolated from every sorted fraction and measured by UV absorbance on a Nanodrop 2000c.

These data are taken from a study of shared clonotypes between healthy human individuals (TCRdb year 2020). With respect to the entire study: Two women and three men aged 18 to 49 years were included in the cohort. To increase sequencing depth and limit assay-specific biases, TCR repertoire library preparation and sequencing were carried out by different laboratories using diverse techniques. Between about 0.8 and 9 billion PBMCs per donor were obtained by leukapheresis. To estimate repertoire size and how much clonotypes are shared between individuals, the study performed deep sequencing of blood TCR repertoires from about five healthy adults. Per donor, three plates each were used for CD4 naive and CD4 memory, two for CD8 naive, and one for CD8 memory.

Using the deep immunoSEQ assay, TCR CDR3 regions were amplified from genomic DNA by multiplex PCR. Extracted genomic DNA from each cell subset was distributed evenly across all wells of several immunoSEQ 96-well plates, and each plate was treated as a replicate. For sorted subsets, each replicate PCR was loaded with about 200 ng genomic DNA, equivalent to 25,000 to 30,000 T cell genomes. Purified libraries were measured with a Qubit 3.0 fluorometer, size-checked on a Bioanalyzer 2100, and measured again with the KAPA Library Quantification kit. Every immunoSEQ 96-well plate was sequenced on a separate single-read 150-cycle Illumina NextSeq 550 flow cell. The original methods were these. The immunoSEQ output contained only junctional sequences without quality scores, so filtering could not match that applied to full-length reads. To assign V/J genes and CDR3, sequences were annotated using PyIR, a Python wrapper for IgBLAST v1.9, with IMGT germline references. Reads were filtered out if the reads had weak V/J assignments (E-value above 1e-6), no CDR3, stop codons, out-of-frame junctions, or ambiguous translated residues. A V3J clonotype was defined by an identical inferred V gene, J gene, and CDR3 amino acid sequence. Percentage overlap between repertoires was calculated by dividing the number of shared unique clonotypes by the size of the smaller repertoire. Richness of each repertoire was evaluated using RTK rarefaction, the Chao1 estimator, and Recon v2.1 estimates of unobserved clonotypes. Generation probabilities for all TCRbeta clonotypes obtained by the gDNA method from a handful of donors were computed using OLGA. Entries here come from immuneACCESS through TCRdb and include only in-frame sequences with V and J called. Some clones fail to appear in such tables; in the studies checked, an unresolved V gene covers under half of the shortfall, and the cause of the remainder is unknown. Clonal size and the V and J genes are those of that table, whereas D and trimming came from the DNA. The sample table lists about 2,500,000 clones, roughly 92% of them with a count of one. Together, the top ten hold under 0.15% of the sample.

Inclusive of the bounding cysteine and phenylalanine, the CDR3 is 12 residues long. CDR3 DNA is the only sequence kept; it has 36 bases, read in frame from the first base. Cut back by 8 bases and 4 bases, the V and J ends lie 8 bases apart. The CDR1 and CDR2 encoded by the germline V gene are MGHDK and SYGVNS. Findings and caveats that apply to the study as a whole: The genetic and exposure-history diversity represented was limited by the small number of donors. Naive subsets generally had larger estimated clonotype richness than memory subsets. Pairwise subsampling led to the expectation that sequencing depth would affect the degree of clonotype sharing among donors. Compared with non-shared clonotypes, the clonotypes found in all four sorted-subset donors had higher generation probabilities. Sampling was limited to blood, and TCR repertoires in tissue likely differ from TCR repertoires in blood. When a few donors were compared, the shared fraction of clonotypes was about 5% for naive CD4, 3% to 4% for naive CD8, 2% to 2.5% for memory CD4, and roughly 0.43% for memory CD8. Even with the large sequencing depth, rarefaction of the sorted-subset datasets indicated that sequencing was incomplete.

The specimen was naive CD4+ T cells sorted from blood. The cell subset or site label for this specimen denotes: CD45RA+ positively selected. Rearrangement joined TRBV25-1 to TRBJ2-2, with the D gene too uncertain to name. The sequence was obtained from a man between 18 and 35 years old in good health. The encoded CDR3 is CASGFGTGELFF. The nucleotide sequence is TGTGCCAGCGGCTTTGGCACCGGGGAGCTGTTTTTT.